The 25 T cell receptor beta chains below come from one sample, sequenced in a study of Ad26.COV2.S vaccination and SARS-CoV-2 variants (dated by TCRdb to the early 2020s). Preparation of the library involved the immunoSEQ multiplex PCR assay. TCRdb obtained this table from immuneACCESS and retained in-frame rearrangements with V and J assigned. These tables miss some clones; where compared with another copy, unresolved V genes account for less than half of the shortfall, and the remainder is unexplained. The sample includes roughly 140,000 clones, with 70% to 90% observed a single time. 5% of the sample rests with the top ten. In the paper's terms, the time point label means: individuals recovered from natural SARS-CoV-2 infection. The specimen was peripheral blood, collected after recovery from COVID-19. All receptors come from a human donor who had recovered from COVID-19.

CDR3 DNA sequence: TGTGCCAGCAGTATGCTCCTAGCGGGGGTATCAGAGACCCAGTACTTC. It encodes CASSMLLAGVSETQYF. This chain uses TRBV28 with TRBJ2-5; 10 bases are a match to TRBD2. Germline V lookup: CDR1 MDHEN, CDR2 SYDVKM. The V gene end was trimmed by 5 bases and the J gene end by 4 bases; junction bases not matched to a gene: 10. The CDR3 loop spans 16 amino acids.

The chain carries TRBV5-1 and TRBJ1-2; D gene unclear. The V gene lost 0 bases and the J gene lost 6 bases, with 12 bases spanning the gap. From germline, CDR1 is SGHRS and CDR2 YFSETQ. This CDR3 spans 14 amino acids. The CDR3 loop reads CASSLEQVQDGYTF. The CDR3 bases are TGCGCCAGCAGCTTGGAGCAGGTGCAGGATGGCTACACCTTC. The full variable domain, with the rest looked up from reference TRBV5-1 and TRBJ1-2, is KAGVTQTPRYLIKTRGQQVTLSCSPISGHRSVSWYQQTPGQGLQFLFEYFSETQRNKGNFPGRFSGRQFSNSRSEMNVSTLELGDSALYLCASSLEQVQDGYTFGSGTRLTVV.

The chain carries TRBV2 and TRBJ2-3, with a weak D call TRBD2 (6 bases). Germline CDR1 reads SNHLY; CDR2 reads FYNNEI. This CDR3 spans 14 amino acids. With 4 bases removed from V and 8 bases from J, the gap between germline ends came to 16 bases. DNA for the CDR3: TGTGCCAGCAGTGGGACTAACGCACAGACTACGCAGTATTTT. Its protein product is CASSGTNAQTTQYF.

The rearrangement uses TRBV6-5 and TRBJ2-7, with TRBD2 as a possible D gene (5 bases). The CDR3 runs to 11 residues. The germline V gene encodes CDR1 MNHEY and CDR2 SVGAGI. The CDR3 DNA follows: TGTGCTTCCGGGAATACCTACGAGCAGTACTTC. This gives the protein CASGNTYEQYF.

This clone was recorded once. V usage is TRBV7-9 and J usage is TRBJ2-1; D could derive from TRBD1 or TRBD2 (6 bases each). Trimming removed 5 bases from V and 8 bases from J, with 13 bases in between. This CDR3 contains 13 residues. Per germline, CDR1 SEHNR and CDR2 FQNEAQ (reference sequence). CDR3 sequence (DNA): TGTGCCAGCAGCCCGGGGGCGGCTGATGAGCAGTTCTTC. Its translation: CASSPGAADEQFF.

This sequence joins TRBV6-1 and TRBJ2-7, with D uncertain. This CDR3 contains 15 residues. Trimming took 3 bases from V and 2 from J, leaving 14 bases between them. Germline CDR1 and CDR2: MNHNS and SASEGT. CDR3 sequence: CASSEVLAPTYEQYF. As DNA, the CDR3 is TGTGCCAGCAGTGAGGTCCTCGCCCCTACCTACGAGCAGTACTTC.

This clone was seen a handful of times. The genes are TRBV10-1 and TRBJ2-7, with D perhaps matching TRBD1 (5 bases). CDR3 length: 16 amino acids. V gave up 4 bases and J gave up 5 bases, with 21 bases separating them. Germline V lookup: CDR1 WNHNN, CDR2 SYGVQD (reference sequence). CDR3: CASSGSPATGKHEQYF. The CDR3 DNA is TGCGCCAGCAGTGGGAGCCCGGCCACAGGAAAACACGAGCAGTACTTC.

The chain joins TRBV4-3 to TRBJ2-5; the D gene could be TRBD1 or TRBD2 (6 bases each). The V gene lost 3 bases and the J gene lost 0 bases, with 17 bases spanning the gap. Germline CDR1 and CDR2: LGHNA and YSLEER. The CDR3 length is 17 residues. In DNA form, the CDR3 reads TGCGCCAGCAGCCAGGGGGCTGGGCGGGAACACCAAGAGACCCAGTACTTC. Translated, it gives CASSQGAGREHQETQYF.

This clone was observed a handful of times. The chain has TRBV30 and TRBJ1-1; tentatively, D is TRBD1 (5 bases). V was pared by 4 bases and J by 6 bases, with 9 bases between. Germline V gene lookup returns CDR1 GTSNPN and CDR2 SVGIG (reference sequence). This CDR3 has 11 amino acids. The CDR3 spells CAWNRPSEAFF. For the CDR3, the DNA is TGTGCCTGGAACAGGCCCTCTGAAGCTTTCTTT.

The chain uses TRBV2 and TRBJ1-2; 9 positions match TRBD1. This CDR3 spans 15 amino acids. V dropped 6 bases and J dropped 7; count of bases not matched to a gene: 12. Per germline, CDR1 SNHLY and CDR2 FYNNEI. The CDR3 DNA is TGTGCCAGCAGCCTTAATCCGGGACAGGGTGGTGGCTACACCTTC. Its translation: CASSLNPGQGGGYTF.

This sequence joins TRBV7-9 and TRBJ1-5; possible D gene TRBD1, 6 bases. This CDR3 has 14 amino acids. Between the trimmed V and J ends, which lost 5 bases and 7 bases, there was a span of 15 bases. Germline CDR1 SEHNR, CDR2 FQNEAQ (reference sequence). The CDR3 reads CASSESHRDQPQHF. In DNA, the CDR3 is TGTGCCAGCAGCGAATCCCACAGGGACCAGCCCCAGCATTTT.

This chain uses TRBV28 with TRBJ1-1; D is unresolved. This CDR3 comprises 15 residues. Trimming stripped 3 bases from V and 2 bases from J, with 13 bases between. Germline CDR1 and CDR2: MDHEN and SYDVKM. CDR3 sequence reads: CASSFTGYLNTEAFF. CDR3 DNA sequence: TGTGCCAGCAGTTTTACGGGGTACCTTAACACTGAAGCTTTCTTT.

This clone was seen a handful of times. This chain joins TRBV7-2 and TRBJ1-5; unclear D gene. V lost 3 bases and J lost 7, with 16 bases in between. There are 15 residues in the CDR3. From germline, CDR1 is SGHTA and CDR2 FQGNSA. CDR3 protein: CASSFVPGVGQPQHF. The CDR3 nucleotides read TGTGCCAGCAGCTTTGTTCCTGGGGTAGGCCAGCCCCAGCATTTT. The full variable domain, completed using reference TRBV7-2 and TRBJ1-5, is GAGVSQSPSNKVTEKGKDVELRCDPISGHTALYWYRQSLGQGLEFLIYFQGNSAPDKSGLPSDRFSAERTGGSVSTLTIQRTQQEDSAVYLCASSFVPGVGQPQHFGDGTRLSIL.

The rearrangement joins TRBV28 to TRBJ1-2; D might be TRBD1 (5 bases). The CDR3 is 14 amino acids. Trimming pared 2 bases from V and 0 bases from J, leaving 7 bases between. Looked up from germline, CDR1 is MDHEN and CDR2 is SYDVKM. CDR3: CASSLKTANYGYTF. Written as DNA, the CDR3 is TGTGCCAGCAGTTTAAAGACAGCTAACTATGGCTACACCTTC.

The V and J genes are TRBV2 and TRBJ2-7; weak D call: TRBD1 (5 bases). The CDR3 contains 13 residues. Germline values: CDR1 SNHLY, CDR2 FYNNEI. V gave up 5 bases and J gave up 1 base, with 9 bases separating them. CDR3 in amino acids: CASSLTGSYEQYF. As DNA, the CDR3 is TGTGCCAGCAGTTTAACAGGTTCCTACGAGCAGTACTTC. The full variable domain, rest sourced from reference TRBV2 and TRBJ2-7, is EPEVTQTPSHQVTQMGQEVILRCVPISNHLYFYWYRQILGQKVEFLVSFYNNEISEKSEIFDDQFSVERPDGSNFTLKIRSTKLEDSAMYFCASSLTGSYEQYFGPGTRLTVT.

V gene TRBV5-4 combines with J gene TRBJ1-6; unclear D gene. V was trimmed by 7 bases and J by 7 bases, leaving 9 bases between them. Germline-derived CDR1 and CDR2 are SGHNT and YYREEE (reference sequence). The CDR3 has 12 amino acids. CDR3: CASGVGNSPLHF. CDR3 sequence (DNA): TGTGCCAGCGGGGTGGGAAATTCACCCCTCCACTTT.

This clone was observed a handful of times. The CDR3 is CASRPRTPSSYNEQFF. The CDR3 nucleotides read TGCGCCAGCAGACCGAGGACGCCCAGCTCCTACAATGAGCAGTTCTTC. The V and J genes are TRBV5-1 and TRBJ2-1; D call uncertain. V was clipped by 5 bases and J by 0 bases, with 15 bases between them. CDR3 length equals 16 residues. Germline V lookup: CDR1 SGHRS, CDR2 YFSETQ. Full variable domain (missing parts from reference TRBV5-1 and TRBJ2-1): KAGVTQTPRYLIKTRGQQVTLSCSPISGHRSVSWYQQTPGQGLQFLFEYFSETQRNKGNFPGRFSGRQFSNSRSEMNVSTLELGDSALYLCASRPRTPSSYNEQFFGPGTRLTVL.

This chain uses TRBV7-9 with TRBJ2-1; a possible D gene is TRBD1 (6 bases). V was cut by 1 base and J by 3 bases, with 10 bases left in between. The CDR3 has 15 amino acids. Germline CDR1 reads SEHNR; CDR2 reads FQNEAQ (reference sequence). This chain's CDR3 is CASSLGQVNYNEQFF. Here the CDR3 DNA reads TGTGCCAGCAGCTTAGGACAGGTAAACTACAATGAGCAGTTCTTC.

V usage is TRBV30 and J usage is TRBJ1-6, with a weak D call TRBD1 (5 bases). This CDR3 comprises 16 residues. Looked up from germline, CDR1 is GTSNPN and CDR2 is SVGIG (reference sequence). Trimming pared 2 bases from V and 4 bases from J, leaving 15 bases between. The chain's CDR3 is CAWSLPGGVYNSPLHF. The CDR3 nucleotides are TGTGCCTGGAGTCTCCCCGGGGGGGTTTATAATTCACCCCTCCACTTT.

The chain links TRBV19 to TRBJ2-4; 11 bases map to TRBD1. V shed 4 bases and J 3 bases; nucleotides not matched to a gene: 11. The CDR3 loop spans 18 amino acids. Germline CDR1 and CDR2: LNHDA and SQIVND (reference sequence). CDR3 sequence reads: CASSRSSGTGGLKNIQYF. The CDR3 nucleotides read TGTGCCAGTAGTAGGTCCTCCGGGACAGGGGGGCTCAAAAACATTCAGTACTTC. Full variable domain (remainder filled in from reference TRBV19 and TRBJ2-4): DGGITQSPKYLFRKEGQNVTLSCEQNLNHDAMYWYRQDPGQGLRLIYYSQIVNDFQKGDIAEGYSVSREKKESFPLTVTSAQKNPTAFYLCASSRSSGTGGLKNIQYFGAGTRLSVL.

The rearrangement uses TRBV28 and TRBJ2-7; D unclear. The V gene's germline CDR1 is MDHEN and CDR2 SYDVKM. V lost 3 bases, J lost 1 base, and 7 bases lay in between. This CDR3 is 13 amino acids long. In DNA, the CDR3 is TGTGCCAGCAGTTTGGGCCGTTCCTACGAGCAGTACTTC. It translates to CASSLGRSYEQYF. Based on the CDR3 plus reference TRBV28 and TRBJ2-7, the full variable domain is DVKVTQSSRYLVKRTGEKVFLECVQDMDHENMFWYRQDPGLGLRLIYFSYDVKMKEKGDIPEGYSVSREKKERFSLILESASTNQTSMYLCASSLGRSYEQYFGPGTRLTVT.

This chain links TRBV11-3 with TRBJ2-3; 7 bases fit TRBD2. V was clipped by 4 bases and J by 6 bases; unmatched bases: 4. From germline, CDR1 is SGHNT and CDR2 YENEEA. This CDR3 comprises 13 residues. For the CDR3, the DNA is TGTGCCAGCAGCTGGGGACTAAGGGATACGCAGTATTTT. It codes for CASSWGLRDTQYF.

J is TRBJ2-1 and V is TRBV5-1; TRBD1 aligns across 7 bases. CDR1 and CDR2 from the germline V gene are SGHRS and YFSETQ. V shed 5 bases and J 1 base; nucleotides not matched to a gene: 6. The CDR3 totals 15 residues. Written as DNA, the CDR3 is TGCGCCAGCAGTCTAGGGGGCAGATCCTACAATGAGCAGTTCTTC. Translation gives CASSLGGRSYNEQFF.

This chain connects TRBV19 to TRBJ2-7; D not certain. V was pared by 5 bases and J by 0 bases, with 14 bases between. CDR1 and CDR2 from the germline V gene are LNHDA and SQIVND (reference sequence). CDR3 length: 15 residues. The CDR3 loop reads CASSPSGNPSYEQYF. For the CDR3, the DNA is TGTGCCAGTAGTCCCTCGGGCAATCCCTCCTACGAGCAGTACTTC.

A few counts support this clone. The genes are TRBV6-6 and TRBJ1-1, with TRBD1 matching over 9 bases. The CDR3 contains 14 residues. The germline CDR1 and CDR2 sequences are MNHNY and SVGAGI (reference sequence). The V segment lost 6 bases and the J segment 1 base; nucleotides outside the gene matches: 3. The CDR3: CASRDRGPNTEAFF. The CDR3 region has the DNA TGTGCCAGCAGGGACAGGGGCCCGAACACTGAAGCTTTCTTT.